This T cell receptor (beta chain) came from a study of blood T cell repertoires in COVID-19. The wider study: Whether acute or convalescent, the COVID-19 samples came from the United States, Italy and Spain. In each case, the material was cDNA or gDNA derived from T cells, B-cell-depleted T cells, or PBMCs.

Germline CDR1 is SEHNR and CDR2 is FQNEAQ (reference sequence). This CDR3 is 13 amino acids long. The germline V and J ends were trimmed by 4 bases and 1 base, with 7 bases remaining between them. How the authors handled the data: Amplifying reference gene primers gave estimates of nucleated cell counts. The data were produced by immunoSEQ multiplex PCR, yet TCRdb's version contains in-frame clones alone and is incomplete. That table supplies the V and J calls and clone size; D and trimming were determined from the DNA. The sample shows about 140,000 clones, 86% of them seen only once. This chain connects TRBV7-9 to TRBJ1-1; no reliable D call. This clonotype originated in a woman aged 60-75 years with acute or convalescent COVID-19. Sequences were obtained from peripheral blood. The CDR3 spells CASSSGRNTEAFF. For the CDR3, the DNA is TGTGCCAGCAGCTCCGGGAGGAACACTGAAGCTTTCTTT.